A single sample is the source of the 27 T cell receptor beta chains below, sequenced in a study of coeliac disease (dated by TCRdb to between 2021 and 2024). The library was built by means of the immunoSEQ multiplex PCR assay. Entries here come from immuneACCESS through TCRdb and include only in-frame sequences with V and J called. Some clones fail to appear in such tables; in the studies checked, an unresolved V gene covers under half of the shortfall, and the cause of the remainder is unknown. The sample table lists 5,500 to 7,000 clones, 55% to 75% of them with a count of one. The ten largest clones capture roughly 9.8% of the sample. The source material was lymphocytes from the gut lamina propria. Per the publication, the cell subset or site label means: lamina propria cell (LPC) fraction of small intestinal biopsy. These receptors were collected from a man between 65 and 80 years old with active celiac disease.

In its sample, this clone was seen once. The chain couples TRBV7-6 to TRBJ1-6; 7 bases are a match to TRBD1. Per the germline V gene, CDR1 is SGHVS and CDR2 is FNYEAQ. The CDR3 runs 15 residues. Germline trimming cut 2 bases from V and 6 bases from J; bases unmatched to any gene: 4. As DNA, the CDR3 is TGTGCCAGCAGCTTAAGTACAGGGGTTAATTCACCCCTCCACTTT. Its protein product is CASSLSTGVNSPLHF.

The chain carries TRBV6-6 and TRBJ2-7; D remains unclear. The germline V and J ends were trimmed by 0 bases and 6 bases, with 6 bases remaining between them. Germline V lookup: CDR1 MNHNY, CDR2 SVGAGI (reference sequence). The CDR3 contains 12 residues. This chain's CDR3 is CASSYSSSEQYF. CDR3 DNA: TGTGCCAGCAGTTACTCCTCTAGCGAGCAGTACTTC.

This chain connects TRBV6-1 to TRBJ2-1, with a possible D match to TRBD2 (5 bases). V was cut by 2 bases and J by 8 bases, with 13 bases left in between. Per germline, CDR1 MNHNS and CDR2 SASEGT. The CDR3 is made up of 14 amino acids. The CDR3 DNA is TGTGCCAGCAGTGAATACCTAGCAACACATGAGCAGTTCTTC. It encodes CASSEYLATHEQFF.

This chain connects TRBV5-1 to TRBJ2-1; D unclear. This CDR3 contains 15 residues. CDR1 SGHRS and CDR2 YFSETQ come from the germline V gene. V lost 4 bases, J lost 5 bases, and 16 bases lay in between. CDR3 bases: TGCGCCAGCAGCCTCGAGAAAAGAGATAACAATGAGCAGTTCTTC. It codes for CASSLEKRDNNEQFF.

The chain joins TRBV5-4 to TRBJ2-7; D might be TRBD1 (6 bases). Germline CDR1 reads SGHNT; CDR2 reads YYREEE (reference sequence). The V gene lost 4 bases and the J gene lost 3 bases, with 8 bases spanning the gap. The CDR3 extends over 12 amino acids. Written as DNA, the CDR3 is TGTGCCAGCAGCGGGACAAACTACGAGCAGTACTTC. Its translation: CASSGTNYEQYF.

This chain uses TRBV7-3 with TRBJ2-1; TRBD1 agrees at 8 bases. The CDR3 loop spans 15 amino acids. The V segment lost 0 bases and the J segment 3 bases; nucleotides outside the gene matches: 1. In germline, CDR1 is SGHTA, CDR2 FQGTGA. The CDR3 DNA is TGTGCCAGCAGCTTAACCGGGACAGGCTACAATGAGCAGTTCTTC. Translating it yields CASSLTGTGYNEQFF.

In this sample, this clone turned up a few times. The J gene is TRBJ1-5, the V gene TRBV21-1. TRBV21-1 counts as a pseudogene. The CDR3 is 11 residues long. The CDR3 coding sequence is TGTGCCAGCACACGGTGGCAGCCCCAGCATTTT. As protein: CASTRWQPQHF.

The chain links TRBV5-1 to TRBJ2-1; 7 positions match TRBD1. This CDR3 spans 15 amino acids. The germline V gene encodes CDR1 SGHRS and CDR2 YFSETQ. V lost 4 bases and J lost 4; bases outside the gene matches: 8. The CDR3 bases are TGCGCCAGCAGCACAGAACTGGGACAGTACAATGAGCAGTTCTTC. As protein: CASSTELGQYNEQFF.

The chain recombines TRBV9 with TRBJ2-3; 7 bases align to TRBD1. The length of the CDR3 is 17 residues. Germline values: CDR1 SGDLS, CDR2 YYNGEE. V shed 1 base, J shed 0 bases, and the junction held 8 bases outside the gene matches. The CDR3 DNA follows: TGTGCCAGCAGCGTACATTCGGGGACAGCTAGCACAGATACGCAGTATTTT. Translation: CASSVHSGTASTDTQYF.

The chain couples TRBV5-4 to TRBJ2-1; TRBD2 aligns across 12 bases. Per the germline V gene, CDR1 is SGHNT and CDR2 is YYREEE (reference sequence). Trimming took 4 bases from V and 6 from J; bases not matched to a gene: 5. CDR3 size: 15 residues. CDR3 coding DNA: TGTGCCAGCAGCGCCGGACTAGCGGGGCGCAATGAGCAGTTCTTC. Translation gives CASSAGLAGRNEQFF.

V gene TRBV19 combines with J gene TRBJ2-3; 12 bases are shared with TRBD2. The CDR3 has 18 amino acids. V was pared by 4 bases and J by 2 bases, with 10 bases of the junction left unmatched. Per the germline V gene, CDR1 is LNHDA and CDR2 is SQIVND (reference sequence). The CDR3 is CASSKGSSGGATTDTQYF. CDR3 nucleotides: TGTGCCAGTAGTAAGGGCTCTAGCGGGGGGGCTACCACAGATACGCAGTATTTT.

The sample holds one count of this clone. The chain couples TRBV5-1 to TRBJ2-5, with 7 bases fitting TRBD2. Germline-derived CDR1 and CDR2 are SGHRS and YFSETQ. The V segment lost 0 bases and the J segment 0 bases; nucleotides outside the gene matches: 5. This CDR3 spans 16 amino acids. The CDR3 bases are TGCGCCAGCAGCTTGGCCCCCGGGAGGAACCAAGAGACCCAGTACTTC. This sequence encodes CASSLAPGRNQETQYF.

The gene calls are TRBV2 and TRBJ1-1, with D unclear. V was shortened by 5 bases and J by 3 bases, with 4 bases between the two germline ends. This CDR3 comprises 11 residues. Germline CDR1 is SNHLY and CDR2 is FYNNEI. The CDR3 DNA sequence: TGTGCCAGCAGTTTAGACACTGAAGCTTTCTTT. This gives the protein CASSLDTEAFF.

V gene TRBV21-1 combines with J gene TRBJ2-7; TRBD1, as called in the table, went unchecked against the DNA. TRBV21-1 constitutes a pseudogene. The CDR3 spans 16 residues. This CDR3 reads CASSPSLGTGDYEQYF. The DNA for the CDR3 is TGTGCCAGCAGCCCCAGCCTCGGGACAGGCGACTACGAGCAGTACTTC.

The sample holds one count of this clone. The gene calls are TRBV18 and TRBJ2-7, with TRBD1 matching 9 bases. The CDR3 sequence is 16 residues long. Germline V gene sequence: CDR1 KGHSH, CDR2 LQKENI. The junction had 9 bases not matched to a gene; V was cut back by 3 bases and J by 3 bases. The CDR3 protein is CASSPTLSTGGYEQYF. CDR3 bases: TGTGCCAGCTCACCCACACTCTCGACAGGGGGCTACGAGCAGTACTTC.

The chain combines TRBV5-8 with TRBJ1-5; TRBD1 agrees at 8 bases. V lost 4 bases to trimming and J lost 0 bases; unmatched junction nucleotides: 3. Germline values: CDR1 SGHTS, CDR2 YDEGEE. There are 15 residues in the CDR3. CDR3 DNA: TGTGCCAGCAGCGGAGGACAGGGTAGCAATCAGCCCCAGCATTTT. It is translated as CASSGGQGSNQPQHF.

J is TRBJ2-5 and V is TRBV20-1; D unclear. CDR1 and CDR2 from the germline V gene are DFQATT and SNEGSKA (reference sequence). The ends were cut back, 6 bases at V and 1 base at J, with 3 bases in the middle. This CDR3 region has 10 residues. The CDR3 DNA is TGCAGTGCCTCCCAAGAGACCCAGTACTTC. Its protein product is CSASQETQYF.

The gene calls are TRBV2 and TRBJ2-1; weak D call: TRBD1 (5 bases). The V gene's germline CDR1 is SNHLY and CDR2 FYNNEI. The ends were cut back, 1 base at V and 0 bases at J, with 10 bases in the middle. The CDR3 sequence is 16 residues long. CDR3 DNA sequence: TGTGCCAGCAGTGAAGTAGGGGATTCCTCCTACAATGAGCAGTTCTTC. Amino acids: CASSEVGDSSYNEQFF.

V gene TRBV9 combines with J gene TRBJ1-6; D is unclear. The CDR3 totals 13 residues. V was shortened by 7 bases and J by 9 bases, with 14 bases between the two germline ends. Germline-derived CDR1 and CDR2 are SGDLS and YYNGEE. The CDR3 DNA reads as TGTGCCAGCGGAGAGACGGTGGGTTCACCCCTCCACTTT. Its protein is CASGETVGSPLHF.

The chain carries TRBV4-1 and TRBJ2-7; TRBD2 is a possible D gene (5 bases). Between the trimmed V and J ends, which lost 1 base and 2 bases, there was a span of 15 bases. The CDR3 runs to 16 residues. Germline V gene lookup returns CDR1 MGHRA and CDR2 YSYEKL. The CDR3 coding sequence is TGCGCCAGCAGCCAAGGGCCACAGCGGCCTACCTACGAGCAGTACTTC. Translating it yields CASSQGPQRPTYEQYF.

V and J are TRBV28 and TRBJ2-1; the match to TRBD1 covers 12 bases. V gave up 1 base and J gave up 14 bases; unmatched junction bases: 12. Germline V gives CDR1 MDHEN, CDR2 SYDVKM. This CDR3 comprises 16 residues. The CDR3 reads CASSLYSGQGAEVEFF. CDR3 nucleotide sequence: TGTGCCAGCAGTTTATATTCGGGACAGGGGGCAGAGGTGGAGTTCTTC.

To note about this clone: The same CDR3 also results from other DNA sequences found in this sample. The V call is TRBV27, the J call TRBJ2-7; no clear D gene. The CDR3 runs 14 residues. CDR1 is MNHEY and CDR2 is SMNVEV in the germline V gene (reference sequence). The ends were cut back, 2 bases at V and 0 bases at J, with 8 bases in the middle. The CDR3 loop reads CASSLSRSSYEQYF. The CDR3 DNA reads TGTGCCAGCAGTTTAAGCCGGAGCTCCTACGAGCAGTACTTC.

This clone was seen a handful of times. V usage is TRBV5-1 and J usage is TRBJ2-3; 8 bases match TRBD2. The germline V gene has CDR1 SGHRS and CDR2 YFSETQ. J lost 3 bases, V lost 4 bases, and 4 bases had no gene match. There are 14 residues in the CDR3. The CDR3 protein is CASSPGGLTDTQYF. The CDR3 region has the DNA TGCGCCAGCAGCCCGGGGGGGCTTACAGATACGCAGTATTTT.

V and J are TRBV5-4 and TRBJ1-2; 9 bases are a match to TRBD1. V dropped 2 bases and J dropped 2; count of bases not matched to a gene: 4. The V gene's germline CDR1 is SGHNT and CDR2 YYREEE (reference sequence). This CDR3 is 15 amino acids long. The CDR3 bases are TGTGCCAGCAGCTTAAAACAGGGGGCCAACTATGGCTACACCTTC. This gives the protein CASSLKQGANYGYTF.

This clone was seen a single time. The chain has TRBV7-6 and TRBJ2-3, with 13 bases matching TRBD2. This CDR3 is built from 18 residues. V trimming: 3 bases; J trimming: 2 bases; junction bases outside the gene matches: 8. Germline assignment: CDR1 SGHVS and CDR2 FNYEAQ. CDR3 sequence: CASSFDLLAGGNTDTQYF. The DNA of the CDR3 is TGTGCCAGCAGCTTCGATCTACTAGCGGGGGGGAACACAGATACGCAGTATTTT.

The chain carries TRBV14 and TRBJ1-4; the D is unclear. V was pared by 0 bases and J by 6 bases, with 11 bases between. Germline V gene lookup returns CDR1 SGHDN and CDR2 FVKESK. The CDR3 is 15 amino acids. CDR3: CASSQEAGVDEKLFF. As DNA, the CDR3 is TGTGCCAGCAGCCAAGAAGCGGGAGTAGATGAAAAACTGTTTTTT.

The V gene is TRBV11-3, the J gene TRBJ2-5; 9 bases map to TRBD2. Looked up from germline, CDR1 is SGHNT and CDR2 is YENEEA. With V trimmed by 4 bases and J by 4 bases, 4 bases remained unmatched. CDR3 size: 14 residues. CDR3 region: CASSSGTSRETQYF. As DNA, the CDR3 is TGTGCCAGCAGCTCCGGGACTAGCAGAGAGACCCAGTACTTC. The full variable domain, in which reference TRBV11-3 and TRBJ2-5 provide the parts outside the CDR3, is EAGVVQSPRYKIIEKKQPVAFWCNPISGHNTLYWYLQNLGQGPELLIRYENEEAVDDSQLPKDRFSAERLKGVDSTLKIQPAELGDSAVYLCASSSGTSRETQYFGPGTRLLVL.